This TCR beta chain was profiled in a study of early T cells in non-severe SARS-CoV-2 infection (dated by TCRdb to the early 2020s). Regarding the complete study: TCR sequencing used bulk RNA from unsorted whole blood, so alpha and beta chains could not be paired. What the study reported, not specific to this receptor: VDJdb matching was skewed toward anti-spike CD8 responses, so virus-specific expansions were likely underestimated and private and CD4 specificities were missed.

A case-control design nested within a healthcare worker cohort in London, UK, was used, with weekly nasopharyngeal swab PCR tests and blood sampling performed. Healthcare workers were recruited between 23 and 31 March 2020, during the week of the UK lockdown, and were followed weekly for up to roughly 16 weeks. CDR1 and CDR2 are drawn from the germline V gene: SGHAT, FQNNGV. The V and J ends are trimmed by 3 bases and 2 bases, leaving 7 bases between them. Its CDR3 holds 14 amino acids, cysteine through phenylalanine. CDR3 DNA only is kept here, 42 bases in frame from base 1. This clonotype was recorded at least ten times. Its antigen has not been determined. Base qualities are not recorded, but no much larger clone differs from it by a single base. Receptor amplification or capture employed 5' RACE. Sequencing instrument: NextSeq 500. In the TCR library protocol, unique molecular identifiers were attached to individual cDNA molecules to correct for PCR bias and sequencing error. TCR alpha and beta chains were both sequenced, and the abundances of alpha and beta sequences in each sample were closely correlated with each other. As for the authors' bioinformatics: V gene, J gene and CDR3 annotation of TCR sequences was performed with Decombinator V4. TCRs were defined as expanded if a significant change between any two time points was detected under a Poisson model with p below 0.0001. TCR abundances were normalised to the total number of TCRs sequenced in each sample and reported as counts per million. MAIT TCRs were defined by TRAV1-2 paired with TRAJ12, TRAJ20 or TRAJ33, and iNKT TCRs by TRAV10 paired with TRAJ18. VDJdb, accessed 1 November 2021, was searched for CMV, EBV and SARS-CoV-2 annotated TCRs, excluding TCRs annotated for multiple antigens. TCRdb took the public reads, trimmed them with fastp at Q25, ran MiXCR for clone calling and kept in-frame beta chains. Rows with a matching CDR3 protein are joined into one entry that keeps the most common DNA and genes. These V and J calls originate from TCRdb's pipeline instead of the authors' own analysis. Recorded for this sample are 30,000 to 40,000 distinct CDR3 sequences; roughly 5.7% of them occurred a single time. Jointly, the top ten make up 5.3% of the sample.

The receptor chain draws on TRBV11-2 and TRBJ2-2; TRBD2 is a possible D gene, resting on 5 matching bases. This sequence originates from an adult who was a healthcare worker with PCR-confirmed SARS-CoV-2 infection or an uninfected control (not recorded which). What was sequenced was whole blood. For the CDR3, the sequence is CASSFGSNTGELFF. The base sequence is TGTGCCAGCAGCTTTGGGAGCAACACCGGGGAGCTGTTTTTT. Where the CDR3 stops, the reference TRBV11-2 and TRBJ2-2 genes take over; the full variable domain is EAGVAQSPRYKIIEKRQSVAFWCNPISGHATLYWYQQILGQGPKLLIQFQNNGVVDDSQLPKDRFSAERLKGVDSTLKIQPAKLEDSAVYLCASSFGSNTGELFFGEGSRLTVL.